This T cell receptor beta chain was identified in a study of immune evolution from preneoplasia to lung adenocarcinoma. Measured with immunoSEQ multiplex PCR; TCRdb has only the in-frame clones, and not every one. The table has tens of thousands of clones, over 70% seen once. This clone was observed a handful of times. The CDR3 has 17 amino acids. Looked up from germline, CDR1 is SGHAT and CDR2 is FQNNGV. The V segment lost 3 bases and the J segment 2 bases; nucleotides outside the gene matches: 9. The sequence was collected from a person between 60 and 70 years old with lung adenocarcinoma. The gene calls are TRBV11-2 and TRBJ2-3, with TRBD2 identical over 9 bases. The sequenced material came from FFPE invasive lung adenocarcinoma tissue. The CDR3: CASSFRRAGGFTDTQYF. The CDR3, as DNA: TGTGCCAGCAGCTTTAGACGAGCGGGAGGATTCACAGATACGCAGTATTTT.